This paragraph reports one TCR beta chain. The antigen is unknown. Donors were healthy Caucasian individuals from Russia aged about 6 to 90. These data belong to a study of blood T cells in healthy people across ages. Overall study findings and caveats: Compared with aged donors, long-lived donors showed fewer expanded clones, suggesting selection. Strongly correlated with naive T cell percentage was TCR beta diversity.

A second PCR, run for 7 to 11 cycles, used a sample-barcoded 5' primer plus a J-beta primer mix. A tag from a template-switch adaptor with 12 random nucleotides marked each cDNA molecule. TCRdb analysed the 5' RACE reads with MiXCR anew, one entry per CDR3 protein. This table holds about 1.1 million distinct CDR3 sequences, approximately 38% found once. The sample taken for sequencing was blood. This sequence was found in a young man in good health.

The CDR3 reads CASRLEGVSGNTIYF. The DNA of the CDR3 is TGTGCCAGCAGACTCGAGGGGGTCTCTGGAAACACCATATATTTT. The chain couples TRBV6-5 to TRBJ1-3; the D gene is possibly TRBD1 (6 bases). The CDR3 runs to 15 residues. CDR1 MNHEY and CDR2 SVGAGI come from the germline V gene. Deletions cut 6 bases from V and 0 bases from J, with 12 bases between.